This is a list of T cell receptor beta chains from one sample in a study of blood T cell repertoires in COVID-19. Clones were sequenced by immunoSEQ multiplex PCR, and TCRdb holds only the in-frame ones, with some missing. Among 110,000 to 150,000 clones listed, under 90% were seen once. Sequenced input: peripheral blood. Receptors were obtained from a man in his sixties or seventies who had recovered from COVID-19. CDR3s leave out the opening cysteine and the closing phenylalanine or tryptophan. A D gene is named only where the DNA matches it firmly.

d_gene: TRBD1
v_gene: TRBV4-1
CDR3aa: ASSLQWDSGNTIY

d_gene: -
v_gene: TRBV6-1
CDR3aa: ASSEAFQGHGSPLH

d_gene: -
v_gene: TRBV4-1
CDR3aa: ASSQSWAEGSPLH

d_gene: TRBD1
v_gene: TRBV7-9
CDR3aa: ASSSTGQGDYGYT

d_gene: -
v_gene: TRBV25-1
CDR3aa: ASSFVYEQY

d_gene: -
v_gene: TRBV29-1
CDR3aa: SDSPSLPGDEQF

d_gene: TRBD2
v_gene: TRBV29-1
CDR3aa: SVEGWGGSYEQY

d_gene: TRBD2
v_gene: TRBV5-1
CDR3aa: ASSATSGRGNEQF

d_gene: TRBD2
v_gene: TRBV27
CDR3aa: ASVSRGGSETQY

d_gene: -
v_gene: TRBV27
CDR3aa: ASSARSSPLH

d_gene: -
v_gene: TRBV7-2
CDR3aa: ASTPIGGAGVDEQF

d_gene: -
v_gene: TRBV6-1
CDR3aa: ASSDRTEGSPLH

d_gene: TRBD2
v_gene: TRBV9
CDR3aa: ASNKPTSGNNEQF

d_gene: TRBD2
v_gene: TRBV5-1
CDR3aa: ASSLPVSGLTDTQY